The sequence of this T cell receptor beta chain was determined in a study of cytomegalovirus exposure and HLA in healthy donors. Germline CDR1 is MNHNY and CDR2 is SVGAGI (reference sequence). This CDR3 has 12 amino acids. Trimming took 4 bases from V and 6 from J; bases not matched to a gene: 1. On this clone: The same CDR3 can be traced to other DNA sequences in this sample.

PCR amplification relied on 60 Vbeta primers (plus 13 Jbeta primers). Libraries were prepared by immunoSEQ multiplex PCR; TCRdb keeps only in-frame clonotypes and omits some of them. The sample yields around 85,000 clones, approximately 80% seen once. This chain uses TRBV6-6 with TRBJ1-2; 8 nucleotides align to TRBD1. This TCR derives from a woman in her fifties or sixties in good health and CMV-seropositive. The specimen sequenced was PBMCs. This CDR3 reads CASSSGGDGYTF. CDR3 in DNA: TGTGCCAGCAGTTCAGGGGGCGATGGCTACACCTTC.